This T cell receptor beta chain was sequenced during a study of cytomegalovirus exposure and HLA in healthy donors. The primer mix had 60 Vbeta and 13 Jbeta primers. This table comes from immunoSEQ multiplex PCR, and its TCRdb copy is limited to in-frame clones, with some not included. Found here are around 97,000 clones, less than 10% of them singletons; the top ten hold about 5%. This sequence was found in a man between 45 and 60 years old in good health and CMV-seropositive. Sample: PBMCs.

The CDR3 DNA is TGTGCCAGCAGTCGTCCCGGGACAGGGGCCCTAACGCAGTATTTT. It is translated as CASSRPGTGALTQYF. The chain is built from TRBV6-5 and TRBJ2-3; TRBD1 agrees at 10 bases. CDR1 is MNHEY, CDR2 SVGAGI, per germline. Unmatched junction bases numbered 11, after V lost 5 bases and J lost 9 bases. The CDR3 has 15 amino acids.